These 13 T cell receptor beta chains were sequenced from one sample in a study of beta chain features in type 1 diabetes (dated by TCRdb to the late 2010s). Libraries were made using the immunoSEQ multiplex PCR assay. All of the isolated RNA was reverse transcribed with the High Capacity cDNA Reverse Transcription Kit, so expressed TCRB transcripts were sequenced. Imported from immuneACCESS, the table was reduced by TCRdb to in-frame sequences with V and J called. These copies leave out some clones; in studies compared against another copy, an unresolved V gene accounts for under half, and the cause of the remainder is not known. For this sample there are 850,000 to 900,000 clones; roughly 16% appear just once. The top ten clonotypes cover around 0.02% of the sample. Sequenced sample: naive CD4+ T cells from blood. The cell subset or site tag for this specimen amounts to: true naive CD4+ T cells. These receptors all come from a woman under 30 in good health.

The V and J genes are TRBV11-3 and TRBJ1-4; 7 positions agree with TRBD1. The germline V gene has CDR1 SGHNT and CDR2 YENEEA. This CDR3 spans 15 amino acids. Trimming took 5 bases from V and 5 from J; bases not matched to a gene: 8. In DNA, the CDR3 is TGTGCCAGCAGCCGTAGGGGACAGAGGAATGAAAAACTGTTTTTT. It encodes CASSRRGQRNEKLFF.

V is TRBV7-9 and J is TRBJ2-6; D gene unclear. V lost 2 bases to trimming and J lost 0 bases, with 8 bases between them. CDR1 SEHNR and CDR2 FQNEAQ come from the germline V gene (reference sequence). This CDR3 comprises 16 residues. The CDR3 sequence: CASSLSGGSGANVLTF. CDR3 DNA: TGTGCCAGCAGCTTATCGGGCGGCTCTGGGGCCAACGTCCTGACTTTC.

Only a few counts were recorded for this clone. The CDR3, as DNA: TGTGCCAGCAGCTCAAACCCCCACTCAGGGATCGGTCAGCCCCAGCATTTT. This encodes CASSSNPHSGIGQPQHF. The rearrangement uses TRBV7-2 and TRBJ1-5; D is perhaps TRBD1 (5 bases). CDR3 size: 17 residues. The germline V and J ends were trimmed by 4 bases and 6 bases, with 22 bases remaining between them. Germline loops: CDR1 SGHTA, CDR2 FQGNSA.

This clone was seen only a few times. The chain links TRBV29-1 to TRBJ2-5, with D unclear. The CDR3 is 11 residues long. CDR1 is SQVTM and CDR2 is ANQGSEA in the germline V gene. Trimming shortened V by 6 bases and J by 5 bases, and 10 bases separated the two germline ends. CDR3 loop: CSVQKGETQYF. DNA for the CDR3: TGCAGCGTCCAAAAGGGTGAGACCCAGTACTTC. Full variable domain (missing parts from reference TRBV29-1 and TRBJ2-5): SAVISQKPSRDICQRGTSLTIQCQVDSQVTMMFWYRQQPGQSLTLIATANQGSEATYESGFVIDKFPISRPNLTFSTLTVSNMSPEDSSIYLCSVQKGETQYFGPGTRLLVL.

This clone was observed a handful of times. V is TRBV6-6 and J is TRBJ1-2; maybe TRBD1 (5 bases). The germline CDR1 and CDR2 sequences are MNHNY and SVGAGI (reference sequence). The germline V and J ends were trimmed by 3 bases and 8 bases, with 16 bases remaining between them. There are 14 residues in the CDR3. CDR3 DNA sequence: TGTGCCAGCAGTTATCCGGCTCGGGGCGGGGGCTACACCTTC. Its translation is CASSYPARGGGYTF.

This clone was counted a few times. No conserved phenylalanine or tryptophan is present at the end of the CDR3, so a read error is the likely explanation. The limits of the CDR3 on the DNA are not certain, so only TCRdb's listed CDR3 is given. The chain's CDR3 is CASSENRRTELAI. V and J are TRBV6-1 and TRBJ2-3; the table's D call, TRBD1, was not checked against the DNA. In germline, CDR1 is MNHNS, CDR2 SASEGT. The CDR3 numbers 13 amino acids, ends counted.

This clone was recorded a few times. The identical CDR3 is also encoded by other nucleotide sequences in the sample. The CDR3 sequence: CASSLGDRAYGYTF. The CDR3 DNA sequence: TGTGCCAGCAGCTTAGGGGACAGAGCCTATGGCTACACCTTC. J is TRBJ1-2 and V is TRBV7-2; 7 bases match TRBD1. Losses at the gene ends were 1 base for V and 4 bases for J; bases not matched to a gene: 3. The CDR3 runs 14 residues. CDR1 is SGHTA, CDR2 FQGNSA, per germline.

The chain combines TRBV7-9 with TRBJ2-5; D gene unclear. Trimming stripped 1 base from V and 1 base from J, with 10 bases between. Germline CDR1 and CDR2: SEHNR and FQNEAQ (reference sequence). This CDR3 contains 15 residues. Here the CDR3 reads CASSLGIFVQETQYF. The CDR3 nucleotides are TGTGCCAGCAGCTTAGGGATCTTCGTCCAAGAGACCCAGTACTTC.

The chain is built from TRBV4-2 and TRBJ2-1, with D possibly being TRBD2 (5 bases). Germline CDR1 reads LGHNA; CDR2 reads YNFKEQ. The CDR3 has 17 residues. Trimming left V 0 bases short and J 6 bases short, with 18 bases between. CDR3: CASSQDPAPGGGNEQFF. The DNA for the CDR3 is TGTGCCAGCAGCCAAGATCCCGCACCCGGAGGTGGCAATGAGCAGTTCTTC.

The chain joins TRBV7-2 to TRBJ1-2; TRBD1 is a possible D gene (6 bases). CDR1 is SGHTA, CDR2 FQGNSA, per germline. The CDR3 has 15 residues. Trimming removed 5 bases at V and 4 bases at J, with 17 bases between. The CDR3 here is CASSAHRVLGYGYTF. For the CDR3, the DNA is TGTGCCAGCAGCGCGCACAGGGTGTTGGGCTATGGCTACACCTTC.

The chain uses TRBV28 and TRBJ1-5; no reliable D call. Germline CDR1 is MDHEN and CDR2 is SYDVKM. V lost 2 bases, J lost 4 bases, and 6 bases lay in between. The CDR3 consists of 13 residues. CDR3: CASSLTVNQPQHF. The CDR3 DNA reads TGTGCCAGCAGTTTAACGGTGAATCAGCCCCAGCATTTT.

The sample holds a few counts of this clone. V gene TRBV7-9 combines with J gene TRBJ2-1, with 9 bases identical to TRBD2. V was clipped by 1 base and J by 8 bases; unmatched bases: 9. Germline loops: CDR1 SEHNR, CDR2 FQNEAQ (reference sequence). This CDR3 is 16 amino acids long. CDR3: CASSLDGGRAVHEQFF. The CDR3 DNA reads TGTGCCAGCAGCTTAGACGGCGGGAGGGCCGTTCATGAGCAGTTCTTC.

In this sample, this clone turned up a few times. The chain employs TRBV4-2 and TRBJ2-1; D possibly matches TRBD1 or TRBD2 (5 bases each). The CDR3 runs 15 residues. V lost 1 base and J 6 bases, leaving 13 bases between the germline ends. The V gene's germline CDR1 is LGHNA and CDR2 YNFKEQ. The CDR3, as DNA: TGTGCCAGCAGCCAAGCAGGGACCACCGTCAATGAGCAGTTCTTC. Translating it yields CASSQAGTTVNEQFF.